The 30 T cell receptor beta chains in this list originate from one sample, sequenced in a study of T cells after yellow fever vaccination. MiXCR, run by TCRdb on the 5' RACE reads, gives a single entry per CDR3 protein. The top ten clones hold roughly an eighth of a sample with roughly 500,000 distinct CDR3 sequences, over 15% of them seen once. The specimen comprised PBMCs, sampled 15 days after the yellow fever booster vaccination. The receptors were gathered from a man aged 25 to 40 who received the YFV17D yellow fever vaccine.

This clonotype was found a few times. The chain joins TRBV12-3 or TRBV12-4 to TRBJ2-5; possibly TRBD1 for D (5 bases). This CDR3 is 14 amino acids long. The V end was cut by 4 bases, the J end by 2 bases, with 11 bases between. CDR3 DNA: TGTGCCAGCAGTTCCCTGACAGCGCAAGAGACCCAGTACTTC. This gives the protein CASSSLTAQETQYF.

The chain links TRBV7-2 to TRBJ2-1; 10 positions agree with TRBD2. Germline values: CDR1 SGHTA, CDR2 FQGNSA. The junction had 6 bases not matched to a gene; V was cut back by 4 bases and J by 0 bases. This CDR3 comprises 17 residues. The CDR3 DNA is TGTGCCAGCAGCTCACGGACTAGCGGTTTCTCCTACAATGAGCAGTTCTTC. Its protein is CASSSRTSGFSYNEQFF.

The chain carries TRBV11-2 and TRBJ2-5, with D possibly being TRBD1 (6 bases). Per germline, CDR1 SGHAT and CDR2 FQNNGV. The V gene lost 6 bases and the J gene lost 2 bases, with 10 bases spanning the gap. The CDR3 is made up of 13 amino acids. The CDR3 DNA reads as TGTGCCAGCAGGATGACAGGACAAGAGACCCAGTACTTC. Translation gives CASRMTGQETQYF.

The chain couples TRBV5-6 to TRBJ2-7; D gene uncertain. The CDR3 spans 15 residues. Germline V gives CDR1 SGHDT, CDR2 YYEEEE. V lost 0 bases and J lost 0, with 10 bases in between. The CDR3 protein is CASSLGRKSSYEQYF. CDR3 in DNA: TGTGCCAGCAGCTTGGGCAGGAAGAGCTCCTACGAGCAGTACTTC.

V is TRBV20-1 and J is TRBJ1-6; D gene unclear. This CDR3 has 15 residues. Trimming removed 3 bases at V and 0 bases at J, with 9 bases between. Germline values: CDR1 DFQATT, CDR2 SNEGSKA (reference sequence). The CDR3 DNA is TGCAGTGCTAGCAGCGAGGGCTCCTATAATTCACCCCTCCACTTT. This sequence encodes CSASSEGSYNSPLHF.

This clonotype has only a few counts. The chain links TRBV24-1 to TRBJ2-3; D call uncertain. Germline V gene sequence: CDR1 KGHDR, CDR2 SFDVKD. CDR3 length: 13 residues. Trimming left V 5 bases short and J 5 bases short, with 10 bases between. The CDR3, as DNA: TGTGCCACCAGTGCTCCATTCCGAGATACGCAGTATTTT. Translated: CATSAPFRDTQYF.

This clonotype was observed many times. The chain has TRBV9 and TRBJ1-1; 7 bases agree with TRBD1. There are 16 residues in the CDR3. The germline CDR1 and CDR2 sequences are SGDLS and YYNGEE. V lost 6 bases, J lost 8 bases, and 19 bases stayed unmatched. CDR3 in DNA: TGTGCCAGCACCCCAACGACAGGGCTATTGGTGGGGGAAGCTTTCTTT. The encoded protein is CASTPTTGLLVGEAFF.

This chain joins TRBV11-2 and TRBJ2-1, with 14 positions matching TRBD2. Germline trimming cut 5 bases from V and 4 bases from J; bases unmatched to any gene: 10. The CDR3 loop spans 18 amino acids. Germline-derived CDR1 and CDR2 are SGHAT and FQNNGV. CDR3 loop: CASSPGLAGAFGYNEQFF. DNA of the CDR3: TGTGCCAGCAGCCCGGGACTAGCGGGAGCTTTCGGATACAATGAGCAGTTCTTC.

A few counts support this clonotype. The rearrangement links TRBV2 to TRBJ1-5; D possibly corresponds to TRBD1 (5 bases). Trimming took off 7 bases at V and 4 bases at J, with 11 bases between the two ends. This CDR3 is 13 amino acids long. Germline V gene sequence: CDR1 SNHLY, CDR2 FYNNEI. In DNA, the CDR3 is TGTGCCAGCATCCGGGGGAGTAATCAGCCCCAGCATTTT. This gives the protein CASIRGSNQPQHF. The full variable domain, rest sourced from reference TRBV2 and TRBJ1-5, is EPEVTQTPSHQVTQMGQEVILRCVPISNHLYFYWYRQILGQKVEFLVSFYNNEISEKSEIFDDQFSVERPDGSNFTLKIRSTKLEDSAMYFCASIRGSNQPQHFGDGTRLSIL.

CDR3 nucleotide sequence: TGTGCCAGCAGCTTAGCCGCTAGAAACATTCAGTACTTC. It codes for CASSLAARNIQYF. The chain couples TRBV7-9 to TRBJ2-4; D uncertain. This CDR3 spans 13 amino acids. Germline V gene sequence: CDR1 SEHNR, CDR2 FQNEAQ (reference sequence). V gave up 0 bases and J gave up 6 bases, with 6 bases separating them.

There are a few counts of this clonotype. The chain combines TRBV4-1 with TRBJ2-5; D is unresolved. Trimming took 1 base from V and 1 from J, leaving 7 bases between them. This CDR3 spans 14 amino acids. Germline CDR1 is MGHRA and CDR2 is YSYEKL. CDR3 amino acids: CASSQVSRQETQYF. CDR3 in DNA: TGCGCCAGCAGCCAAGTGTCGCGCCAAGAGACCCAGTACTTC.

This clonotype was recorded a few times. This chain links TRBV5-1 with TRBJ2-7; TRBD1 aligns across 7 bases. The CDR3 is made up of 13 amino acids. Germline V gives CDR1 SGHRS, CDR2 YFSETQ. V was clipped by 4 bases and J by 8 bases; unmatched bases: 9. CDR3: CASSVRTGEKQYF. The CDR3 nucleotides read TGCGCCAGCAGCGTGCGAACAGGGGAGAAGCAGTACTTC.

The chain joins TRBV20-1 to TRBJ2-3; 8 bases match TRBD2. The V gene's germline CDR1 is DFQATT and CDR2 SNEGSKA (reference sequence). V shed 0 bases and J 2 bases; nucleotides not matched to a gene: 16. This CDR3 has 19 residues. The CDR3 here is CSARDPSDGSGIFTDTQYF. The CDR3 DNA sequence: TGCAGTGCTAGAGACCCCTCGGACGGTAGCGGGATCTTCACAGATACGCAGTATTTT.

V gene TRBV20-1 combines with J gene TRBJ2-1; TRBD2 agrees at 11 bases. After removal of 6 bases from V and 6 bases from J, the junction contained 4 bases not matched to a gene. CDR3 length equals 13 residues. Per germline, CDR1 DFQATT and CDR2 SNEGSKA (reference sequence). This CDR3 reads CSAILAGVNEQFF. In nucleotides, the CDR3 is TGCAGTGCCATACTAGCGGGAGTCAATGAGCAGTTCTTC.

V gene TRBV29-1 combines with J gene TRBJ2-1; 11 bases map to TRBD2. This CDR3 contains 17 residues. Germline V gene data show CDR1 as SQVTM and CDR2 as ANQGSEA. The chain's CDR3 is CRAQGLAGGRGYNEQFF. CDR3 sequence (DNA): TGCAGGGCACAGGGTCTAGCGGGAGGTAGGGGGTACAATGAGCAGTTCTTC.

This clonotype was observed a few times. CDR3 region: CASSLDSSPVEQYF. The CDR3 DNA sequence: TGCGCCAGCAGCTTGGATAGCTCCCCCGTCGAGCAGTACTTC. This sequence joins TRBV5-1 and TRBJ2-7; the D is unclear. The CDR3 is 14 amino acids. Germline CDR1 SGHRS, CDR2 YFSETQ. Trimming stripped 0 bases from V and 6 bases from J, with 13 bases between.

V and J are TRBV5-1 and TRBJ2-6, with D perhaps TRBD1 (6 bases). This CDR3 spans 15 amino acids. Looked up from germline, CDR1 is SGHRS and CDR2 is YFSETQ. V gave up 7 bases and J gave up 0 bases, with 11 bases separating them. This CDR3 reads CASDKTGSGANVLTF. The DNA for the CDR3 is TGCGCCAGCGATAAGACAGGCTCTGGGGCCAACGTCCTGACTTTC.

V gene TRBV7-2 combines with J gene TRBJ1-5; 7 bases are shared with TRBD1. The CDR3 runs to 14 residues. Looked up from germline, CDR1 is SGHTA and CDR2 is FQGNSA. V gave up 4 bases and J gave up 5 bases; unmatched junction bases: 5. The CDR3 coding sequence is TGTGCCAGCAGCTATTCACAGGGGTATCAGCCCCAGCATTTT. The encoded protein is CASSYSQGYQPQHF.

CDR3 loop: CASSSDLHGGSYEQYF. The CDR3 bases are TGTGCCAGCAGCTCGGACCTACATGGGGGCTCGTACGAGCAGTACTTC. The V call is TRBV3-1, the J call TRBJ2-7; possible D gene TRBD1, 6 bases. V was cut by 5 bases and J by 4 bases, with 21 bases left in between. Germline CDR1 reads LGHDT; CDR2 reads YNNKEL (reference sequence). The CDR3 contains 16 residues.

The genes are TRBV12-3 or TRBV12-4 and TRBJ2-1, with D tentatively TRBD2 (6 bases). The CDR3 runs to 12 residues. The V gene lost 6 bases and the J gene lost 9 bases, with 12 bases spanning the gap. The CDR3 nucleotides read TGTGCCAGCAGCCCCACAGCGGGTGAGCAGTTCTTC. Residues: CASSPTAGEQFF.

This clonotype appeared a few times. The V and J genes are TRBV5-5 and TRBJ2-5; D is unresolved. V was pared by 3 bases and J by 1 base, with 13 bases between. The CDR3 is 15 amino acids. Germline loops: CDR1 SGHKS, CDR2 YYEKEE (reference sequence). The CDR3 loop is CASSSFRSFQETQYF. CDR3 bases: TGTGCCAGCAGCTCTTTCAGGAGTTTCCAAGAGACCCAGTACTTC.

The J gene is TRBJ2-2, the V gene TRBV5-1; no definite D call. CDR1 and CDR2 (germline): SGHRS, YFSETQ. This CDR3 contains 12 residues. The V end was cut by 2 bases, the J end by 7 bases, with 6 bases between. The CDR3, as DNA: TGCGCCAGCAGCTTTCGGGTCGGGGAGCTGTTTTTT. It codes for CASSFRVGELFF.

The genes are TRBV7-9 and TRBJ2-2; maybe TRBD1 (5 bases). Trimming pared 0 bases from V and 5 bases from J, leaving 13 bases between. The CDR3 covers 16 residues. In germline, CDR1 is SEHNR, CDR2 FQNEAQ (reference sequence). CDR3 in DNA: TGTGCCAGCAGCTTAGCGCTTTGGACAACAACCGGGGAGCTGTTTTTT. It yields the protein CASSLALWTTTGELFF.

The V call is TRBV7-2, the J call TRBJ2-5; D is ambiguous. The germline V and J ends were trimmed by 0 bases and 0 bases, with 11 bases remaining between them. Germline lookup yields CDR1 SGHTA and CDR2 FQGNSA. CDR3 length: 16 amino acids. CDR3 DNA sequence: TGTGCCAGCAGCTTAGCTCTGGGCAGCTACCAAGAGACCCAGTACTTC. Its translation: CASSLALGSYQETQYF.

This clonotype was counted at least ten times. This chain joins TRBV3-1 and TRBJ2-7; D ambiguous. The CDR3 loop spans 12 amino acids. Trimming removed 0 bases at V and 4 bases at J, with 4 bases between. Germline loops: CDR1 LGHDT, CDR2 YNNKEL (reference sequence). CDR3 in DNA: TGTGCCAGCAGCCAAGATAGTTACGAGCAGTACTTC. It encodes CASSQDSYEQYF.

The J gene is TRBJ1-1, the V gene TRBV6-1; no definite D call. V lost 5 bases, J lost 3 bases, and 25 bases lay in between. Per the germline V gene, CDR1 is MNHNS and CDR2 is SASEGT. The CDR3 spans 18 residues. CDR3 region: CASSQNPAARWRYTEAFF. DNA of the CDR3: TGTGCCAGCAGTCAGAACCCGGCGGCCAGGTGGAGGTACACTGAAGCTTTCTTT.

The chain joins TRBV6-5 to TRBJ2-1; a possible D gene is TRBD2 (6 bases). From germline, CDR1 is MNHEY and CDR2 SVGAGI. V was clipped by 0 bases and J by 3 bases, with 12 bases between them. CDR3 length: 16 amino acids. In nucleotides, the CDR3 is TGTGCCAGCAGTTACTCGACAGCGGGCCTCTACAATGAGCAGTTCTTC. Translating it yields CASSYSTAGLYNEQFF.

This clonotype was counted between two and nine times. CDR3 nucleotide sequence: TGCAGTGCTACGGGACAGAACTATGGCTACACCTTC. It specifies CSATGQNYGYTF. The chain combines TRBV20-1 with TRBJ1-2; 7 bases match TRBD1. The CDR3 has 12 amino acids. V lost 4 bases, J lost 2 bases, and 1 base stayed unmatched. Germline values: CDR1 DFQATT, CDR2 SNEGSKA (reference sequence).

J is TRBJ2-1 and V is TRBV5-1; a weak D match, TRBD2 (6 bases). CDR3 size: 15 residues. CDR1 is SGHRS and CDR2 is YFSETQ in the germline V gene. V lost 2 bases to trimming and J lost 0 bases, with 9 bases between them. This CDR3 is CASSFEAGSYNEQFF. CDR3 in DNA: TGCGCCAGCAGCTTCGAAGCGGGCTCCTACAATGAGCAGTTCTTC.

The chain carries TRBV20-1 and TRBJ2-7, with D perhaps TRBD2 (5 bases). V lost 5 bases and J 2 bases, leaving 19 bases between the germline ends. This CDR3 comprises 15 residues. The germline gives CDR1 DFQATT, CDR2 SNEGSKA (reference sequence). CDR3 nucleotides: TGCAGTGCTCGGTGGACTCAGGCTGGCCCCTACGAGCAGTACTTC. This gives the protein CSARWTQAGPYEQYF.